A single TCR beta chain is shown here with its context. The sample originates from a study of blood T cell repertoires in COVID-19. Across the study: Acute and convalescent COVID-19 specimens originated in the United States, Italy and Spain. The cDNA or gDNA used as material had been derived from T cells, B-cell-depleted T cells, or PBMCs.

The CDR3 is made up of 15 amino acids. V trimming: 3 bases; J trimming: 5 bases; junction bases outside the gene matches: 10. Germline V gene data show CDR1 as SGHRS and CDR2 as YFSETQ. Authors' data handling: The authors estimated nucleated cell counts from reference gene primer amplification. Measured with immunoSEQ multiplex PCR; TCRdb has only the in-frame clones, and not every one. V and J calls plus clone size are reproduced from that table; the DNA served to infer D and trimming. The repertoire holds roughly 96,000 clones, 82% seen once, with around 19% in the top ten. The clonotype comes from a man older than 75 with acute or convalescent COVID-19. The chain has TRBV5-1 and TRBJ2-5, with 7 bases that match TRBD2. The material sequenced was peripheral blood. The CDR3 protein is CASSSSGVTGETQYF. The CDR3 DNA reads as TGCGCCAGCAGCTCCAGCGGGGTCACCGGGGAGACCCAGTACTTC.